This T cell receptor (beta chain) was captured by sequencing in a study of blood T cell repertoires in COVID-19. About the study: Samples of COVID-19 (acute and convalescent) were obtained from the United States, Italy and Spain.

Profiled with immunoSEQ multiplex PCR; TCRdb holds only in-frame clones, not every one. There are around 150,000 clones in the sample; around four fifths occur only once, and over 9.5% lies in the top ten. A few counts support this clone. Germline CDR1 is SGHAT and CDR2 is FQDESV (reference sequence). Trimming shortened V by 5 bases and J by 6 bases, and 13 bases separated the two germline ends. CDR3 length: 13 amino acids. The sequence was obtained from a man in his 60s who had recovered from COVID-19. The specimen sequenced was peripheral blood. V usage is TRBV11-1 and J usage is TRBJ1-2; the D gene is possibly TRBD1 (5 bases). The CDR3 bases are TGTGCCAGCAGCCGGAGGGGAGACGATGGCTACACCTTC. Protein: CASSRRGDDGYTF.